These 25 T cell receptor beta chains were sequenced from one sample in a study of OX40 agonist ivuxolimab in advanced cancers. Method: immunoSEQ multiplex PCR; TCRdb's copy keeps in-frame clones and lacks some. The top ten clones hold about 0.81% of a sample with approximately 94,000 clones, about 90% of them seen once. The specimen comprised CD4+ or CD8+ T cells sorted from blood, sampled in a trial of the OX40 agonist ivuxolimab. These receptors originate from an adult with an advanced solid tumor such as melanoma, head and neck, liver or kidney cancer.

This clone was recorded only once. The V and J genes are TRBV19 and TRBJ2-1; 9 positions match TRBD2. The germline V gene has CDR1 LNHDA and CDR2 SQIVND (reference sequence). The length of the CDR3 is 14 residues. V was clipped by 7 bases and J by 9 bases; unmatched bases: 10. In nucleotides, the CDR3 is TGTGCCAGTACCGGGTCCGCGGGAGGGAGTGAGCAGTTCTTC. Protein sequence: CASTGSAGGSEQFF.

The rearrangement uses TRBV7-2 and TRBJ2-7; D unresolved. CDR1 and CDR2 (germline): SGHTA, FQGNSA. V was clipped by 5 bases and J by 0 bases, with 11 bases between them. CDR3 length: 14 amino acids. CDR3 coding DNA: TGTGCCAGCAGCCTTATACCGCACTCCTACGAGCAGTACTTC. This sequence encodes CASSLIPHSYEQYF. The complete variable domain, with remaining parts taken from reference TRBV7-2 and TRBJ2-7, reads GAGVSQSPSNKVTEKGKDVELRCDPISGHTALYWYRQSLGQGLEFLIYFQGNSAPDKSGLPSDRFSAERTGGSVSTLTIQRTQQEDSAVYLCASSLIPHSYEQYFGPGTRLTVT.

The chain has TRBV6-1 and TRBJ1-2, with a weak D call TRBD1 (5 bases). Trimming removed 3 bases at V and 4 bases at J, with 15 bases between. Germline-derived CDR1 and CDR2 are MNHNS and SASEGT. This CDR3 is built from 15 residues. The CDR3 sequence: CASSEYPQASYGYTF. DNA for the CDR3: TGTGCCAGCAGTGAGTATCCACAGGCCTCCTATGGCTACACCTTC.

The chain recombines TRBV5-4 with TRBJ2-1; TRBD2 is a possible D gene (7 bases). Deletions cut 2 bases from V and 5 bases from J, with 14 bases between. The germline gives CDR1 SGHNT, CDR2 YYREEE (reference sequence). The CDR3 consists of 15 residues. The CDR3 sequence: CASSFRTRGDNEQFF. The CDR3 DNA sequence: TGTGCCAGCAGCTTCCGGACTAGGGGGGACAATGAGCAGTTCTTC. The variable domain in full, with the rest retrieved from reference TRBV5-4 and TRBJ2-1, is ETGVTQSPTHLIKTRGQQVTLRCSSQSGHNTVSWYQQALGQGPQFIFQYYREEENGRGNFPPRFSGLQFPNYSSELNVNALELDDSALYLCASSFRTRGDNEQFFGPGTRLTVL.

The genes are TRBV5-1 and TRBJ2-7, with 9 bases matching TRBD1. J was trimmed by 3 bases and V by 3 bases; bases with no gene match: 4. CDR3 length: 14 amino acids. CDR1 and CDR2 (germline): SGHRS, YFSETQ. CDR3 in DNA: TGCGCCAGCAGCTCTGGGACAGGGAGCTACGAGCAGTACTTC. Residues: CASSSGTGSYEQYF.

The chain carries TRBV9 and TRBJ2-5, with 8 nucleotides matching TRBD2. The ends lost 0 bases at V and 5 bases at J; junction bases unmatched: 12. Germline V CDR1 and CDR2: SGDLS, YYNGEE. This CDR3 has 17 amino acids. The CDR3 DNA sequence: TGTGCCAGCAGCGTAGAGGCGAGCGGGAGAGGGCGGGAGACCCAGTACTTC. The encoded protein is CASSVEASGRGRETQYF.

This clone was found once. The V call is TRBV5-3, the J call TRBJ2-1; TRBD2 matches 10 bases. TRBV5-3 is assigned to the ORF class and has an uncertain function. CDR3 size: 18 residues. The trim removed 4 bases at V and 4 bases at J, leaving 14 bases unmatched. This chain's CDR3 is CARSISNPRTSGYNEQFF. Written as DNA, the CDR3 is TGTGCCAGAAGCATTTCTAATCCTAGGACTAGCGGTTACAATGAGCAGTTCTTC.

V usage is TRBV19 and J usage is TRBJ1-2; D not certain. Germline values: CDR1 LNHDA, CDR2 SQIVND (reference sequence). Deletions cut 7 bases from V and 6 bases from J, with 15 bases between. This CDR3 is built from 13 residues. CDR3 sequence reads: CASTPLARDGYTF. The CDR3 region has the DNA TGTGCCAGTACCCCCCTGGCTCGGGATGGCTACACCTTC.

Points on this clone: Other DNA sequences in the same sample also yield this CDR3. The chain couples TRBV7-2 to TRBJ2-1; D unclear. The germline V gene has CDR1 SGHTA and CDR2 FQGNSA. Trimming cost V 1 base and J 7 bases, with 8 bases left between them. The CDR3 consists of 13 residues. The CDR3, as DNA: TGTGCCAGCAGCTTAGGACAATTTAATGAGCAGTTCTTC. As protein: CASSLGQFNEQFF.

The chain is built from TRBV7-3 and TRBJ1-2; TRBD1 agrees at 9 bases. Germline V lookup: CDR1 SGHTA, CDR2 FQGTGA. CDR3 length: 13 residues. V was pared by 5 bases and J by 4 bases, with 2 bases of the junction left unmatched. The CDR3 loop reads CASSVTGGYGYTF. The CDR3 DNA reads TGTGCCAGCAGCGTGACAGGGGGCTATGGCTACACCTTC.

The V and J genes are TRBV30 and TRBJ1-3; D is ambiguous. CDR1 is GTSNPN and CDR2 is SVGIG in the germline V gene (reference sequence). V was clipped by 5 bases and J by 0 bases, with 11 bases between them. The CDR3 consists of 14 residues. CDR3 nucleotide sequence: TGTGCCTGGGGCAAAGGGAGCTCTGGAAACACCATATATTTT. As protein: CAWGKGSSGNTIYF.

DNA of the CDR3: TGTGCCAGCAGTTCCGGGACAGGTGCCCACGAGCAGTACTTC. Its translation is CASSSGTGAHEQYF. J is TRBJ2-7 and V is TRBV6-5; 8 bases line up with TRBD1. The CDR3 is 14 amino acids. V shed 4 bases and J 5 bases; nucleotides not matched to a gene: 7. Germline assignment: CDR1 MNHEY and CDR2 SVGAGI.

The sample holds one count of this clone. The J gene is TRBJ2-5, the V gene TRBV11-2; 8 nucleotides agree with TRBD2. Germline CDR1 SGHAT, CDR2 FQNNGV. The junction had 4 bases not matched to a gene; V was cut back by 0 bases and J by 4 bases. The CDR3 length is 15 residues. The CDR3 DNA follows: TGTGCCAGCAGCTTAGATGGTCTAGCGGGAGAGACCCAGTACTTC. This gives the protein CASSLDGLAGETQYF.

The rearrangement links TRBV7-2 to TRBJ1-1, with a tentative D call TRBD1 (5 bases). The CDR3 runs to 14 residues. V lost 3 bases to trimming and J lost 5 bases, with 13 bases between them. Germline V gene sequence: CDR1 SGHTA, CDR2 FQGNSA. This CDR3 reads CASSFGTLGTEAFF. Written as DNA, the CDR3 is TGTGCCAGCAGCTTCGGGACCCTGGGGACTGAAGCTTTCTTT.

The CDR3 nucleotides are TGTGCCAGTAGTACCCGACAGGGAGGAGAGCCCCAGCATTTT. Translating gives CASSTRQGGEPQHF. This sequence joins TRBV19 and TRBJ1-5; 7 bases are a match to TRBD1. The germline V gene encodes CDR1 LNHDA and CDR2 SQIVND (reference sequence). Trimming removed 4 bases from V and 8 bases from J; junction bases left unmatched: 8. The CDR3 length is 14 residues.

The chain combines TRBV6-6 with TRBJ1-1; D ambiguous. Trimming took off 6 bases at V and 0 bases at J, with 11 bases between the two ends. Germline lookup yields CDR1 MNHNY and CDR2 SVGAGI (reference sequence). The CDR3 spans 14 residues. CDR3 nucleotide sequence: TGTGCCAGCAGCTCGTACGGGATGAACACTGAAGCTTTCTTT. Its translation: CASSSYGMNTEAFF.

This rearrangement joins TRBV11-2 to TRBJ2-2; D remains unclear. V was trimmed by 1 base and J by 0 bases, leaving 6 bases between them. CDR1 is SGHAT and CDR2 is FQNNGV in the germline V gene. The CDR3 runs to 15 residues. The DNA of the CDR3 is TGTGCCAGCAGCTTAGGGCCGTCGAACACCGGGGAGCTGTTTTTT. It yields the protein CASSLGPSNTGELFF.

The V and J genes are TRBV5-8 and TRBJ1-1; 8 positions agree with TRBD1. V lost 4 bases, J lost 6 bases, and 8 bases stayed unmatched. This CDR3 has 14 residues. Germline CDR1 is SGHTS and CDR2 is YDEGEE. CDR3: CASSRHRGSAEAFF. The CDR3 DNA is TGTGCCAGCAGCCGACACAGGGGGTCGGCTGAAGCTTTCTTT.

CDR3 bases: TGTGCCAGCACGCTGGGACCTTCGGACTATGGCTACACCTTC. Translating gives CASTLGPSDYGYTF. This chain links TRBV5-6 with TRBJ1-2; the D gene is possibly TRBD1 (5 bases). This CDR3 spans 14 amino acids. Per the germline V gene, CDR1 is SGHDT and CDR2 is YYEEEE. The V and J ends lost 6 bases and 3 bases respectively, with 15 bases between them.

The V call is TRBV11-3, the J call TRBJ2-5; the D is unclear. Germline lookup yields CDR1 SGHNT and CDR2 YENEEA. Deletions cut 1 base from V and 4 bases from J, with 4 bases between. This CDR3 has 12 residues. CDR3 nucleotide sequence: TGTGCCAGCAGCTTAGTCTCAGAGACCCAGTACTTC. This translates into CASSLVSETQYF.

The rearrangement uses TRBV4-3 and TRBJ2-1; TRBD2 aligns across 11 bases. Unmatched junction bases numbered 16, after V lost 5 bases and J lost 13 bases. In germline, CDR1 is LGHNA, CDR2 YSLEER. This CDR3 comprises 16 residues. CDR3 in amino acids: CASSSLGVLAGGPQFF. The CDR3 nucleotides are TGCGCCAGCAGCTCCCTAGGTGTGCTAGCGGGAGGACCTCAGTTCTTC.

V is TRBV6-4 and J is TRBJ1-2; TRBD1 agrees at 7 bases. Germline V CDR1 and CDR2: MRHNA, SNTAGT. This CDR3 has 14 amino acids. Trimming at V came to 3 bases and at J to 4 bases, leaving 5 bases not matched to a gene. The chain's CDR3 is CASSESRDSYGYTF. CDR3 DNA: TGTGCCAGCAGTGAATCCCGGGACAGCTATGGCTACACCTTC.

The genes are TRBV7-3 and TRBJ2-3; D possibly matches TRBD1 or TRBD2 (5 bases each). Trimming took 0 bases from V and 6 from J, leaving 13 bases between them. Looked up from germline, CDR1 is SGHTA and CDR2 is FQGTGA. The CDR3 is made up of 15 amino acids. This chain's CDR3 is CASSLTGTQMDTQYF. CDR3 DNA sequence: TGTGCCAGCAGCTTAACGGGGACCCAGATGGATACGCAGTATTTT.

The chain links TRBV29-1 to TRBJ2-7, with 7 nucleotides matching TRBD1. The V and J ends lost 7 bases and 3 bases, in that order; junction bases with no gene match: 6. Germline V gene data show CDR1 as SQVTM and CDR2 as ANQGSEA. The CDR3 extends over 12 amino acids. The CDR3 loop reads CSARWDSYEQYF. In DNA form, the CDR3 reads TGCAGCGCCCGCTGGGACAGCTACGAGCAGTACTTC.

As regards this clone: Other DNA variants within this sample encode the same CDR3. The chain carries TRBV6-5 and TRBJ2-3; no clear D. CDR1 and CDR2 from the germline V gene are MNHEY and SVGAGI. This CDR3 contains 14 residues. V was shortened by 0 bases and J by 0 bases, with 4 bases between the two germline ends. The chain's CDR3 is CASSYSGSTDTQYF. The DNA for the CDR3 is TGTGCCAGCAGTTACTCTGGAAGCACAGATACGCAGTATTTT.